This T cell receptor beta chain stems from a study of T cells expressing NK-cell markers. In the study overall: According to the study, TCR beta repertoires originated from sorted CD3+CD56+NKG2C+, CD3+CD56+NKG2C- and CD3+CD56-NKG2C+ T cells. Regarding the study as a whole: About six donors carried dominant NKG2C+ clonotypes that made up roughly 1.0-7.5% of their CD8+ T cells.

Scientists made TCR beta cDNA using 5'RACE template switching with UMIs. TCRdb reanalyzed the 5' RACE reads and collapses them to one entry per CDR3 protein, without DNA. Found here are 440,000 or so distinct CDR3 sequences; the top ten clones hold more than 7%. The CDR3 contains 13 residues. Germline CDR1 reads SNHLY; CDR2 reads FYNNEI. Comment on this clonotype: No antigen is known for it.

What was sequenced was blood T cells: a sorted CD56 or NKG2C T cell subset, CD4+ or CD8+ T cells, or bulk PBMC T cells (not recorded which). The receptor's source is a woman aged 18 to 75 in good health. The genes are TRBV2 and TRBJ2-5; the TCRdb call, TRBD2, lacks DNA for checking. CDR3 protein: CASILREGETQYF.